This paragraph reports one TCR beta chain. What it binds is not known. A junction boundary mismatches the germline segment, possibly from a read error. The entry originates in a study of tumor-infiltrating lymphocytes in primary liver carcinoma. Overall study: Staging placed the tumors at T1-T3 N0M0, and they measured roughly 4.2 to 10 cm across. The yield of productive TCRbeta reads per sample was roughly 3.5 to 7.13 million and was similar across tissue types.

Regarding the study as a whole: Top clones occupying all five tumor regions numbered only about 7-24%.

The approximately 17-32 mg bulk tissue piece was not sorted before simultaneous RNA and DNA extraction. Samples were taken from five separate regions (per tumor). This CDR3 is 14 amino acids long. Per the germline V gene, CDR1 is MNHEY and CDR2 is SVGEGT. Starting from 500 ng of total RNA, TCR beta cDNA was produced with a primer in the constant region. Generation of the TCR beta libraries relied on three nested multiplex PCR rounds using slightly modified ARM-PCR. For around 11 cycles apiece, the opening two PCR rounds ran with TRBV1-TRBV30 forward primers and a C-beta reverse primer. TCRdb processed the multiplex PCR reads anew with MiXCR; each CDR3 protein has one entry. The repertoire has 70,000 to 75,000 distinct CDR3 sequences, roughly two thirds of them found once; the top ten carry roughly a quarter.

The receptor was isolated from a man aged 40-50 years with primary liver carcinoma and hepatitis B virus infection. Sequenced: liver tumor tissue from sampling region 4. The subset here: tumor region T4, right-lateral pole. V usage is TRBV6-2 or TRBV6-3 and J usage is TRBJ1-6; D gene uncertain. The CDR3 region has the DNA TGTGCAAGCAGCCTCACAGCATATAATTCACCCCTCCACTTT. It codes for CASSLTAYNSPLHF.